A selection of T cell receptor beta chains follows, all from one sample in a study of CD8+ T cells in alopecia areata. Repertoires were generated with immunoSEQ multiplex PCR, while TCRdb's copy carries only in-frame clones and drops some. The data hold 130,000 or so clones, with 86% observed a single time. The specimen comprised CD8+ T cells sorted from blood, sampled at week 4, from a patient treated with tofacitinib. The receptor source for this set is a human donor with alopecia areata. Each CDR3 is given with its conserved first and last residue. Each record gives: J gene, V gene, clone size, D gene, CDR3 protein, CDR3 DNA. D genes are given only for firm matches. Size tells how often a clone was seen (once, few, many) or the class of an expanded clone, and some rows leave it out.

TRBJ2-7 | TRBV2 | - | - | CASSLQAGAIPYEQYF | TGTGCCAGCAGTCTCCAGGCAGGGGCGATCCCCTACGAGCAGTACTTC
TRBJ2-7 | TRBV4-2 | - | - | CASSSASGASAYEQYF | TGTGCCAGCAGCAGTGCATCGGGGGCCTCCGCCTACGAGCAGTACTTC
TRBJ2-7 | TRBV9 | - | TRBD1 | CASSVDSDRVLSEQYF | TGTGCCAGCAGCGTAGACTCGGACAGGGTTCTTAGCGAGCAGTACTTC
TRBJ2-7 | TRBV5-4 | - | - | CASTVSGGREQYF | TGTGCCAGCACCGTTTCGGGGGGCCGCGAGCAGTACTTC
TRBJ2-2 | TRBV6-1 | few | - | CASEGTGELFF | TGTGCTAGCGAGGGAACCGGGGAGCTGTTTTTT
TRBJ1-5 | TRBV2 | - | TRBD1 | CASSESSATGDFQPQHF | TGTGCCAGCAGTGAATCGTCGGCAACAGGGGATTTTCAGCCCCAGCATTTT
TRBJ2-5 | TRBV14 | - | - | CASSQDESGVLETQYF | TGTGCCAGCAGCCAAGACGAGTCGGGAGTGTTGGAGACCCAGTACTTC
TRBJ2-5 | TRBV7-2 | - | - | CASSLAGETQYF | TGTGCCAGCAGCTTAGCAGGAGAGACCCAGTACTTC
TRBJ2-1 | TRBV7-2 | - | TRBD1 | CASSPQTGYRDFEQFF | TGTGCCAGCAGCCCCCAGACAGGGTATAGGGATTTTGAGCAGTTCTTC
TRBJ1-1 | TRBV4-1 | - | - | CASSHGGPGRLENTEAFF | TGCGCCAGCAGCCACGGGGGACCAGGGCGGCTGGAGAACACTGAAGCTTTCTTT
TRBJ2-3 | TRBV28 | once | - | CASSLTRGGGGAKTDTQYF | TGTGCCAGCAGTCTCACCCGGGGCGGTGGGGGGGCGAAGACAGATACGCAGTATTTT
TRBJ2-7 | TRBV29-1 | - | - | CSVEDRGDSYEQYF | TGCAGCGTTGAAGATCGCGGGGACTCCTACGAGCAGTACTTC
TRBJ2-2 | TRBV7-8 | once | - | CASSVEGYSTGELFF | TGTGCCAGCAGCGTCGAGGGGTACTCCACCGGGGAGCTGTTTTTT
TRBJ2-5 | TRBV7-9 | - | TRBD1 | CASSPRTGMRETQYF | TGTGCCAGCAGCCCCCGGACAGGGATGCGAGAGACCCAGTACTTC
TRBJ2-2 | TRBV4-2 | - | - | CASSTSGTGELFF | TGTGCCAGCAGCACATCGGGGACTGGGGAGCTGTTTTTT